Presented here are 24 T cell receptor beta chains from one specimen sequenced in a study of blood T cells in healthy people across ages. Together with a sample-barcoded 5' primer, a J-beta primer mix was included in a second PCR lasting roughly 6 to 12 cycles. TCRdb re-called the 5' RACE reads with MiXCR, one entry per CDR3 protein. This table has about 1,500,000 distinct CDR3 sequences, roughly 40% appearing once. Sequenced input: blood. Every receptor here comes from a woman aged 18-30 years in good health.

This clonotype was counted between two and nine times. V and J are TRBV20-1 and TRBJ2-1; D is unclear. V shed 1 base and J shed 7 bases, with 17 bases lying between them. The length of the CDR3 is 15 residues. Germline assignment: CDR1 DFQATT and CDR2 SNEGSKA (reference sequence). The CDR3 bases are TGCAGTGCTAGAGGGCCCGCCTTTCCCCGGAATGAGCAGTTCTTC. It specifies CSARGPAFPRNEQFF.

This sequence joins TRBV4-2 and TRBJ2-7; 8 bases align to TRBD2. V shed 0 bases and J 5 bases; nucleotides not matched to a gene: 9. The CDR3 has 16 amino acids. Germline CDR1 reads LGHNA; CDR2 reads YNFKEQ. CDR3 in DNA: TGTGCCAGCAGCCAAGAAGCGGGACTAGTAGCGCACGAGCAGTACTTC. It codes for CASSQEAGLVAHEQYF.

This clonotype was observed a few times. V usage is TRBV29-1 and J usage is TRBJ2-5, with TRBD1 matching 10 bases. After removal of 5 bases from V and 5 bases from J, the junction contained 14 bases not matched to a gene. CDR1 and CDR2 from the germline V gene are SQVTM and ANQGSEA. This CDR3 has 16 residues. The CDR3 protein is CSVRGSGTGALETQYF. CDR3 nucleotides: TGCAGCGTTCGGGGGTCCGGGACAGGGGCGTTGGAGACCCAGTACTTC.

The chain's CDR3 is CASSPDRGNYGYTF. The CDR3 DNA follows: TGTGCCAGCAGCCCGGACAGGGGGAACTATGGCTACACCTTC. The chain couples TRBV12-3 or TRBV12-4 to TRBJ1-2, with TRBD1 matching over 10 bases. The V and J ends lost 6 bases and 2 bases, in that order; junction bases with no gene match: 3. The CDR3 runs to 14 residues.

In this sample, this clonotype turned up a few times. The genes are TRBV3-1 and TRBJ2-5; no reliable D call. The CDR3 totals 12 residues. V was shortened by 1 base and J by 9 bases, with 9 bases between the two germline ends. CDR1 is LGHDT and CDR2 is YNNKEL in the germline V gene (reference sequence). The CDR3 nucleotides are TGTGCCAGCAGCCAAGCGGACCCCGCCCAGTACTTC. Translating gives CASSQADPAQYF.

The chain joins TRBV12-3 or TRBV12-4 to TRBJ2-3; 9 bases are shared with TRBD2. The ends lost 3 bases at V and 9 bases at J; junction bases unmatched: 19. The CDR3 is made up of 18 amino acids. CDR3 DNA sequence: TGTGCCAGCAGTTTCCGGTTAAGGGCTAGCGGGACCTCCCAGACGCAGTATTTT. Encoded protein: CASSFRLRASGTSQTQYF.

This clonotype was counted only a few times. CDR3: CASSEAEDYEQYF. The CDR3 bases are TGTGCCAGCAGTGAAGCTGAAGACTACGAGCAGTACTTC. The chain recombines TRBV6-1 with TRBJ2-7, with D unresolved. The CDR3 is 13 residues long. Germline V lookup: CDR1 MNHNS, CDR2 SASEGT. With 0 bases removed from V and 3 bases from J, the gap between germline ends came to 6 bases.

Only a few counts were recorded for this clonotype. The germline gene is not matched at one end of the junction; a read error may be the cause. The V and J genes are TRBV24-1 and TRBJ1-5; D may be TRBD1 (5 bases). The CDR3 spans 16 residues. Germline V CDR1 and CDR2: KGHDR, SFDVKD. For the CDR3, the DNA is TGTACCACCGGTTGTGCAGGGCGGTTTAGCAATCAGCCCCAGCATTTT. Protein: CTTGCAGRFSNQPQHF.

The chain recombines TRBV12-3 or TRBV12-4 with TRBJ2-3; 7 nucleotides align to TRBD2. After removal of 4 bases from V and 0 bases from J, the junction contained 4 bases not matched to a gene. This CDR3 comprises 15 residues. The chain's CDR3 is CASSSSAGSTDTQYF. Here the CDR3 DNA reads TGTGCCAGCAGTTCCTCAGCGGGGAGCACAGATACGCAGTATTTT.

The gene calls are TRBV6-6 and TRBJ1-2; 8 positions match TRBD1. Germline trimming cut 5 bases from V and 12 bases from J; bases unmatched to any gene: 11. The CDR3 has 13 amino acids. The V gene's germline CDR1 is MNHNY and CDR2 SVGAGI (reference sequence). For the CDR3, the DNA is TGTGCCAGCAGTGGACAGGGATATAACGGCCACACCTTC. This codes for CASSGQGYNGHTF.

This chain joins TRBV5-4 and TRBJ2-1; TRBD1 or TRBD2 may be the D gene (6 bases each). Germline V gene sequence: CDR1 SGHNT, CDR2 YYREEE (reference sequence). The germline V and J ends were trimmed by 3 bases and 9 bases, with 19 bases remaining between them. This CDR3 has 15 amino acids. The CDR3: CASSYLVGGQSEQFF. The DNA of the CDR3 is TGTGCCAGCAGCTACCTCGTAGGGGGGCAGAGTGAGCAGTTCTTC.

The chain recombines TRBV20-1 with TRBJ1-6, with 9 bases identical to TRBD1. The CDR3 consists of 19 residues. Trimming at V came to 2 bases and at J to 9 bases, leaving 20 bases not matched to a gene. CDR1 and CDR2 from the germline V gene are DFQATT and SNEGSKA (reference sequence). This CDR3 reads CSARPTQGQGKVGGSPLHF. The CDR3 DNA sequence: TGCAGTGCTAGACCGACTCAGGGACAGGGAAAGGTCGGTGGTTCACCCCTCCACTTT.

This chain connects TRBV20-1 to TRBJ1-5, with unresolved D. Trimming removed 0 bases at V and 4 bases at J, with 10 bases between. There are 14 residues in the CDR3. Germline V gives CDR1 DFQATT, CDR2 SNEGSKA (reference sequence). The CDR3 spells CSAREGSPNQPQHF. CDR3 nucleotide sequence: TGCAGTGCTAGAGAGGGCAGCCCAAATCAGCCCCAGCATTTT.

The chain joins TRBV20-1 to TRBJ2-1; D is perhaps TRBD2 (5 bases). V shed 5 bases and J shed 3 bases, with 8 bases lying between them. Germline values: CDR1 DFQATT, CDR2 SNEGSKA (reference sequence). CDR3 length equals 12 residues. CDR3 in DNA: TGCAGTGCTGAAGAGGGCTACAATGAGCAGTTCTTC. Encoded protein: CSAEEGYNEQFF.

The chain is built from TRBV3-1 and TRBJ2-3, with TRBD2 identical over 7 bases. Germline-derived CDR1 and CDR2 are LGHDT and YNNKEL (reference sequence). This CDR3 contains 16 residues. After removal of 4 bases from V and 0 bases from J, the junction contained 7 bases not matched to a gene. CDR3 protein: CASSPTAGSSTDTQYF. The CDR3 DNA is TGTGCCAGCAGCCCCACAGCGGGGTCTAGCACAGATACGCAGTATTTT.

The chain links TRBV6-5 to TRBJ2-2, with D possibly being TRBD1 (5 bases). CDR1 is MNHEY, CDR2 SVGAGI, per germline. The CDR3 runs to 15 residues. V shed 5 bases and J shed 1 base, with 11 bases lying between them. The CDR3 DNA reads TGTGCCAGCAGTCCAGGGTTGGGGAACACCGGGGAGCTGTTTTTT. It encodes CASSPGLGNTGELFF.

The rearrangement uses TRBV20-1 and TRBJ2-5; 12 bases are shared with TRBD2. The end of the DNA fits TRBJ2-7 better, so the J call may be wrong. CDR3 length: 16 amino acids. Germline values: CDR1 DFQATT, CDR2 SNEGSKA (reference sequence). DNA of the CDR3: TGCAGTGCTAGAGATACTAGCGGGAGGCCTGACTACGAGCAGTACTTC. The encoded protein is CSARDTSGRPDYEQYF.

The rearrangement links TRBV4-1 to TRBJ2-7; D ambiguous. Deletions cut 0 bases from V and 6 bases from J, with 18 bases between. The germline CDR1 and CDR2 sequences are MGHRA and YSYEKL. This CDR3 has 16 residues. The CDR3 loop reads CASSQDPGPLGREQYF. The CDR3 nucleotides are TGCGCCAGCAGCCAAGATCCTGGGCCCCTGGGCCGCGAGCAGTACTTC.

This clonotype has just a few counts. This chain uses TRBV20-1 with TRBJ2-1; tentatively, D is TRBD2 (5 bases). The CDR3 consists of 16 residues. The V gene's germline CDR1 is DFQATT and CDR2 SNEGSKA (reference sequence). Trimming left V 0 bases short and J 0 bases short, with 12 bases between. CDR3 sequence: CSARDGQRLSYNEQFF. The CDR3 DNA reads TGCAGTGCTAGAGATGGGCAGCGGCTCTCCTACAATGAGCAGTTCTTC.

As DNA, the CDR3 is TGCAGTGCCCCGGGACAGGTGGCCGGGGAGCTGTTTTTT. This codes for CSAPGQVAGELFF. The J gene is TRBJ2-2, the V gene TRBV20-1, with 8 bases lining up with TRBD1. CDR1 DFQATT and CDR2 SNEGSKA come from the germline V gene (reference sequence). This CDR3 comprises 13 residues. Germline trimming cut 6 bases from V and 6 bases from J; bases unmatched to any gene: 6.

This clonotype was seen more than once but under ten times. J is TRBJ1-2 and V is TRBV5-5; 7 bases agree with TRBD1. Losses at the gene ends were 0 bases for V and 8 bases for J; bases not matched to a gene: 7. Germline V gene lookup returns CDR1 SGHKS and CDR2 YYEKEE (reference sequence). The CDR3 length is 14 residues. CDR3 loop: CASSLETGRLGYTF. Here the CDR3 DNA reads TGTGCCAGCAGCTTGGAGACAGGGCGCTTGGGCTACACCTTC.

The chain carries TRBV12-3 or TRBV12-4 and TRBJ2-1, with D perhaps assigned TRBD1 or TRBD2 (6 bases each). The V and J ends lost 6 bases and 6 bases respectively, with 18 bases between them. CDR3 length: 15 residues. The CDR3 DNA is TGTGCCAGCAGAAGACAGGTCCCGGAGGGCAATGAGCAGTTCTTC. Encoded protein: CASRRQVPEGNEQFF.

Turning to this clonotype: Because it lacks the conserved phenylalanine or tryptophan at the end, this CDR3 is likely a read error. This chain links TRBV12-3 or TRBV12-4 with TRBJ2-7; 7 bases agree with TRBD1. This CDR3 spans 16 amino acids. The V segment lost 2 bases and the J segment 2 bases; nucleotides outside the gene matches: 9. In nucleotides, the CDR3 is TGTGCCAGCAGTTTATCTGAGGGACAGACCCCCTACGAGCAGTACTTG. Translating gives CASSLSEGQTPYEQYL.

The CDR3 sequence: CSAPRKWGGSYEQYF. As DNA, the CDR3 is TGCAGTGCCCCAAGAAAGTGGGGGGGGTCCTACGAGCAGTACTTC. The chain uses TRBV20-1 and TRBJ2-7, with 7 positions matching TRBD2. This CDR3 is built from 15 residues. V shed 6 bases and J 1 base; nucleotides not matched to a gene: 12. Germline loops: CDR1 DFQATT, CDR2 SNEGSKA (reference sequence).